This TCR beta chain was sequenced during a study of blood T cell repertoires in COVID-19. The CDR3 consists of 16 residues. From germline, CDR1 is SGDLS and CDR2 YYNGEE. Between the trimmed V and J ends, which lost 0 bases and 2 bases, there was a span of 13 bases. Using immunoSEQ multiplex PCR, the repertoire was profiled, and TCRdb retains in-frame clones only, with some absent. The table records 90,000 to 120,000 clones, 70% to 90% of them present only once. The chain has TRBV9 and TRBJ2-3, with D maybe TRBD2 (6 bases). The clonotype originates from a woman in her fifties or sixties who had recovered from COVID-19. Input material: PBMCs or T cells enriched from blood (not recorded which). DNA for the CDR3: TGTGCCAGCAGCGTAGGGGAGCGGGCATTCACAGATACGCAGTATTTT. Translating gives CASSVGERAFTDTQYF.